Listed here is a single TCR beta chain. Its specificity is not known. From germline, CDR1 is SGHNT and CDR2 YYREEE (reference sequence). The CDR3 length is 15 residues. The germline V and J ends were trimmed by 4 bases and 8 bases, with 16 bases remaining between them. The data belong to a study of T cell responses to AZD1222 COVID-19 vaccine. Study conclusions and caveats: Following two doses of AZD1222, Spike-specific TCR breadth and depth rose. The study reported that nearly half of spike-specific TCRs target unmutated variant regions.

The method was immunoSEQ multiplex PCR; TCRdb's version includes in-frame clones alone and lacks a portion of them. The repertoire includes more than 150,000 clones, approximately 92% of them detected once, and 10% sits in the top ten. The receptor comes from an adult in good health. The sample was peripheral blood, taken on day 0 of AZD1222 vaccination. The chain links TRBV5-4 to TRBJ1-6, with D uncertain. The CDR3 loop reads CASSQDIRGDSPLHF. CDR3 coding DNA: TGTGCCAGCAGCCAAGACATCCGGGGAGATTCACCCCTCCACTTT.